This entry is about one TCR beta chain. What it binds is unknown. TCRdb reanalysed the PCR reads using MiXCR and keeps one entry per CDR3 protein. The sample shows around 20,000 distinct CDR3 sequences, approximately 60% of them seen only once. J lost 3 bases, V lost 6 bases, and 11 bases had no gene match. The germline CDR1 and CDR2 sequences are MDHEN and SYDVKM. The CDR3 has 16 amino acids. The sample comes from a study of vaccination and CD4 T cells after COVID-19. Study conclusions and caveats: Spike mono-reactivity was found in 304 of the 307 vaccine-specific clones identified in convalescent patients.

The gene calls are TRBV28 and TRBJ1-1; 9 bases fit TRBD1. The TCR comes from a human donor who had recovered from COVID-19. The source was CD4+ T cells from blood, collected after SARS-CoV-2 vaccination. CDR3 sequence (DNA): TGTGCCAGCAGCCACAGGACAGGGGCTGGGGACACTGAAGCTTTCTTT. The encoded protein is CASSHRTGAGDTEAFF.